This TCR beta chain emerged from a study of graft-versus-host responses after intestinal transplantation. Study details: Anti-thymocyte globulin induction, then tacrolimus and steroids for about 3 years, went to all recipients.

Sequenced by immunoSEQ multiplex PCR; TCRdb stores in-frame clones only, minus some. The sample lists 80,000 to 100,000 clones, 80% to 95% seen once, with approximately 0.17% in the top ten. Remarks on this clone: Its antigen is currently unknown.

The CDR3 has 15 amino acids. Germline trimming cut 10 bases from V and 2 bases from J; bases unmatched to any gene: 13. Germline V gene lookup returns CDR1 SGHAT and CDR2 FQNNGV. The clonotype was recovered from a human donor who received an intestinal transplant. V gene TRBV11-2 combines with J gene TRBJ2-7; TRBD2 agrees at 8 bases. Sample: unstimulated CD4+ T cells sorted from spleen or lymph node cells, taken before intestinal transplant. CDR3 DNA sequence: TGTGCCACCAAGATCACGGGGGGGGCGACCTACGAGCAGTACTTC. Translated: CATKITGGATYEQYF.